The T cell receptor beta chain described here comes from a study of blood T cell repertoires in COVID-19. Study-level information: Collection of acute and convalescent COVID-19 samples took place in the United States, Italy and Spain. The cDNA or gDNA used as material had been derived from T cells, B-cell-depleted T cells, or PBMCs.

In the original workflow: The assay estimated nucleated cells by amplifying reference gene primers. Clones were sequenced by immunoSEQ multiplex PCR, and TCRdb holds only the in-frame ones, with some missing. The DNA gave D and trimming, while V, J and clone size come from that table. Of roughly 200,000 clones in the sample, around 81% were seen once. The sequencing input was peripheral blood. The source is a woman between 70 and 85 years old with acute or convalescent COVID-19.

CDR3 DNA sequence: TGTGCCATCGAGACAGGGGCCTATGGCTACACCTTC. It specifies CAIETGAYGYTF. This chain uses TRBV19 with TRBJ1-2; 8 nucleotides align to TRBD1. The V gene end was trimmed by 10 bases and the J gene end by 4 bases; junction bases not matched to a gene: 5. The CDR3 runs 12 residues. The germline V gene encodes CDR1 LNHDA and CDR2 SQIVND (reference sequence).